The 25 T cell receptor beta chains reported below all come from one sample, sequenced in a study of T cell clones after liver transplantation. Assay used: immunoSEQ multiplex PCR; TCRdb lists only in-frame clones, some missing. Of about 6,200 clones in the sample, about 80% are singletons; the top ten hold around 13%. The sequenced sample was CD8+ T cells from blood, obtained almost 47 months after liver transplant. The receptors shown here come from a human patient who received a liver transplant. Some T cells may arise from the graft donor.

The chain is built from TRBV4-1 and TRBJ2-7; TRBD1 might be the D (6 bases). CDR1 and CDR2 from the germline V gene are MGHRA and YSYEKL. The V gene lost 0 bases and the J gene lost 6 bases, with 12 bases spanning the gap. The CDR3 contains 14 residues. CDR3: CASSQDSTGSEQYF. The CDR3 coding sequence is TGCGCCAGCAGCCAAGATTCAACAGGGAGCGAGCAGTACTTC.

This chain links TRBV15 with TRBJ1-1; D not resolved. The CDR3 has 13 residues. Between the trimmed V and J ends, which lost 0 bases and 5 bases, there was a span of 7 bases. Looked up from germline, CDR1 is LNHNV and CDR2 is YYDKDF (reference sequence). The CDR3 protein is CATSRDGGTEAFF. CDR3 bases: TGTGCCACCAGCAGAGATGGAGGGACTGAAGCTTTCTTT.

J is TRBJ2-4 and V is TRBV29-1, with D perhaps matching TRBD1 (7 bases). The CDR3 is 16 amino acids. The ends were cut back, 7 bases at V and 8 bases at J, with 27 bases in the middle. CDR1 and CDR2 from the germline V gene are SQVTM and ANQGSEA. CDR3 sequence (DNA): TGCAGCGCAGGGGGGACACTAGAAGCGGCCGAAGACATTCAGTACTTC. The encoded protein is CSAGGTLEAAEDIQYF.

The chain uses TRBV6-6 and TRBJ2-1; D is undetermined. CDR3 length: 13 residues. V was shortened by 2 bases and J by 2 bases, with 4 bases between the two germline ends. Germline CDR1 is MNHNY and CDR2 is SVGAGI (reference sequence). CDR3 region: CASSYVPYNEQFF. The CDR3 region has the DNA TGTGCCAGCAGTTACGTCCCCTACAATGAGCAGTTCTTC.

This chain joins TRBV11-2 and TRBJ2-1; 8 bases map to TRBD2. Germline V CDR1 and CDR2: SGHAT, FQNNGV. This CDR3 contains 12 residues. The trim removed 1 base at V and 14 bases at J, leaving 4 bases unmatched. CDR3 in amino acids: CASSLGAGEEFF. The CDR3 DNA follows: TGTGCCAGCAGCTTAGGAGCGGGAGAGGAGTTCTTC.

This chain links TRBV9 with TRBJ2-3; TRBD2 agrees at 8 bases. J was trimmed by 0 bases and V by 2 bases; bases with no gene match: 5. The germline CDR1 and CDR2 sequences are SGDLS and YYNGEE. The CDR3 has 16 amino acids. The CDR3: CASSVSGGPSTDTQYF. DNA of the CDR3: TGTGCCAGCAGCGTCTCGGGAGGGCCTAGCACAGATACGCAGTATTTT.

The chain is built from TRBV7-6 and TRBJ1-2; D may be TRBD1 (5 bases). The V gene lost 1 base and the J gene lost 5 bases, with 11 bases spanning the gap. Germline values: CDR1 SGHVS, CDR2 FNYEAQ. CDR3 length: 14 amino acids. The CDR3 DNA sequence: TGTGCCAGCAGCTTAGGGGACGGGCCTTATGGCTACACCTTC. Its translation: CASSLGDGPYGYTF.

The J gene is TRBJ1-1, the V gene TRBV27; D may be TRBD1 (6 bases). Germline lookup yields CDR1 MNHEY and CDR2 SMNVEV (reference sequence). CDR3 length: 14 amino acids. Trimming pared 5 bases from V and 6 bases from J, leaving 16 bases between. CDR3 protein: CASSTGTILAEAFF. The DNA for the CDR3 is TGTGCCAGCAGTACCGGGACAATTCTCGCTGAAGCTTTCTTT.

V gene TRBV7-9 combines with J gene TRBJ1-4; D remains ambiguous. The germline gives CDR1 SEHNR, CDR2 FQNEAQ (reference sequence). This CDR3 region has 11 residues. V was clipped by 7 bases and J by 8 bases, with 8 bases between them. CDR3 DNA sequence: TGTGCCAGCACCATTGGGGAAAAACTGTTTTTT. Its translation is CASTIGEKLFF.

This clone has more than one count but fewer than ten. The chain joins TRBV6-4 to TRBJ1-5, with D unresolved. The CDR3 has 12 amino acids. Germline V lookup: CDR1 MRHNA, CDR2 SNTAGT. V was trimmed by 10 bases and J by 2 bases, leaving 9 bases between them. In DNA form, the CDR3 reads TGTGCCAACCTTGTAGGCAATCAGCCCCAGCATTTT. Translated, it gives CANLVGNQPQHF.

The rearrangement uses TRBV6-5 and TRBJ1-2; no clear D gene. Between the trimmed V and J ends, which lost 6 bases and 6 bases, there was a span of 14 bases. From germline, CDR1 is MNHEY and CDR2 SVGAGI. The CDR3 is 13 amino acids. The CDR3 sequence: CASSPSGPNGYTF. The CDR3 nucleotides read TGTGCCAGCAGCCCCTCGGGCCCAAATGGCTACACCTTC.

This clone appeared once. The V and J genes are TRBV7-9 and TRBJ2-1, with 7 positions matching TRBD2. Germline trimming cut 1 base from V and 5 bases from J; bases unmatched to any gene: 2. The CDR3 sequence is 14 residues long. Germline assignment: CDR1 SEHNR and CDR2 FQNEAQ (reference sequence). This CDR3 reads CASSLVLADNEQFF. The CDR3 DNA reads TGTGCCAGCAGCTTAGTTCTAGCGGACAATGAGCAGTTCTTC.

The V call is TRBV28, the J call TRBJ2-1, with 10 bases lining up with TRBD2. V shed 2 bases, J shed 8 bases, and the junction held 6 bases outside the gene matches. The CDR3 runs 15 residues. Germline V gives CDR1 MDHEN, CDR2 SYDVKM. CDR3 bases: TGTGCCAGCAGTTTAGGGACTAGCGCGTTCGATGAGCAGTTCTTC. Translated, it gives CASSLGTSAFDEQFF. Supplemented by reference TRBV28 and TRBJ2-1, the full variable domain reads DVKVTQSSRYLVKRTGEKVFLECVQDMDHENMFWYRQDPGLGLRLIYFSYDVKMKEKGDIPEGYSVSREKKERFSLILESASTNQTSMYLCASSLGTSAFDEQFFGPGTRLTVL.

The chain employs TRBV27 and TRBJ2-7; 8 bases are a match to TRBD1. Germline CDR1 is MNHEY and CDR2 is SMNVEV (reference sequence). V trimming: 3 bases; J trimming: 4 bases; junction bases outside the gene matches: 5. This CDR3 has 14 residues. CDR3 loop: CASSFGQGTYEQYF. As DNA, the CDR3 is TGTGCCAGCAGTTTCGGACAGGGAACGTACGAGCAGTACTTC.

The chain joins TRBV4-1 to TRBJ1-2; 8 nucleotides line up with TRBD1. This CDR3 has 15 amino acids. The V gene's germline CDR1 is MGHRA and CDR2 YSYEKL. The V segment lost 1 base and the J segment 8 bases; nucleotides outside the gene matches: 9. The DNA for the CDR3 is TGCGCCAGCAGCCAAGGACAGGGGAGTTGGGGCGGCTACACCTTC. It specifies CASSQGQGSWGGYTF.

This chain connects TRBV5-6 to TRBJ1-2; 8 bases match TRBD1. V gave up 3 bases and J gave up 4 bases; unmatched junction bases: 14. Per the germline V gene, CDR1 is SGHDT and CDR2 is YYEEEE. The CDR3 is made up of 17 amino acids. The CDR3 region is CASSSTPRDRIPYGYTF. CDR3 in DNA: TGTGCCAGCAGCTCAACCCCCCGGGACAGGATTCCCTATGGCTACACCTTC. Full variable domain (rest looked up from reference TRBV5-6 and TRBJ1-2): DAGVTQSPTHLIKTRGQQVTLRCSPKSGHDTVSWYQQALGQGPQFIFQYYEEEERQRGNFPDRFSGHQFPNYSSELNVNALLLGDSALYLCASSSTPRDRIPYGYTFGSGTRLTVV.

The rearrangement uses TRBV9 and TRBJ2-5; 9 nucleotides agree with TRBD1. With V trimmed by 3 bases and J by 2 bases, 5 bases remained unmatched. This CDR3 has 15 amino acids. Per germline, CDR1 SGDLS and CDR2 YYNGEE. CDR3 residues: CASSGQTGGQETQYF. The DNA of the CDR3 is TGTGCCAGCAGCGGCCAGACAGGGGGTCAAGAGACCCAGTACTTC. The whole variable domain, filled in from reference TRBV9 and TRBJ2-5, reads DSGVTQTPKHLITATGQRVTLRCSPRSGDLSVYWYQQSLDQGLQFLIQYYNGEERAKGNILERFSAQQFPDLHSELNLSSLELGDSALYFCASSGQTGGQETQYFGPGTRLLVL.

This chain links TRBV9 with TRBJ2-1, with D tentatively TRBD2 (6 bases). The CDR3 covers 15 residues. Trimming shortened V by 4 bases and J by 4 bases, and 15 bases separated the two germline ends. The germline gives CDR1 SGDLS, CDR2 YYNGEE. As DNA, the CDR3 is TGTGCCAGCAGCTCTGTGGGGGGTGAATACAATGAGCAGTTCTTC. Protein sequence: CASSSVGGEYNEQFF.

V gene TRBV9 combines with J gene TRBJ2-3; D uncertain. CDR1 and CDR2 (germline): SGDLS, YYNGEE. The CDR3 has 13 residues. V was trimmed by 0 bases and J by 0 bases, leaving 2 bases between them. The CDR3 loop reads CASSVVSTDTQYF. In DNA, the CDR3 is TGTGCCAGCAGCGTAGTCAGCACAGATACGCAGTATTTT.

The V gene is TRBV27, the J gene TRBJ1-1, with TRBD1 matching 8 bases. The CDR3 covers 14 residues. Looked up from germline, CDR1 is MNHEY and CDR2 is SMNVEV (reference sequence). J gave up 3 bases and V 3 bases, and 3 bases lay outside the gene matches. Here the CDR3 DNA reads TGTGCCAGCAGTTTGACAGGGGAGGACACTGAAGCTTTCTTT. As protein: CASSLTGEDTEAFF.

The chain links TRBV7-9 to TRBJ2-1; TRBD2 matches at 12 bases. Germline V lookup: CDR1 SEHNR, CDR2 FQNEAQ (reference sequence). The CDR3 runs to 14 residues. The J segment lost 12 bases and the V segment lost 6 bases, leaving 9 bases of the junction unmatched. DNA of the CDR3: TGTGCCAGCAGTTCTAGCGGGAGGGCCTTATGGCAGTTCTTC. Encoded protein: CASSSSGRALWQFF.

The rearrangement links TRBV28 to TRBJ2-4, with 7 bases that match TRBD2. The V gene's germline CDR1 is MDHEN and CDR2 SYDVKM. The CDR3 totals 12 residues. Unmatched junction bases numbered 6, after V lost 8 bases and J lost 8 bases. DNA of the CDR3: TGTGCCAGCGGGGAGGGCGTTGACATTCAGTACTTC. This codes for CASGEGVDIQYF.

CDR3 bases: TGTGCCAGCAGCCCCGACAGTTTGCAAGAGACCCAGTACTTC. This translates into CASSPDSLQETQYF. The rearrangement links TRBV28 to TRBJ2-5; D might be TRBD1 (5 bases). There are 14 residues in the CDR3. CDR1 is MDHEN and CDR2 is SYDVKM in the germline V gene. Trimming removed 6 bases at V and 2 bases at J, with 13 bases between.

J is TRBJ1-4 and V is TRBV9; possibly TRBD1 for D (5 bases). Trimming pared 0 bases from V and 5 bases from J, leaving 11 bases between. The length of the CDR3 is 15 residues. Germline CDR1 and CDR2: SGDLS and YYNGEE. The CDR3: CASSVGDSQNEKLFF. The CDR3 DNA sequence: TGTGCCAGCAGCGTAGGCGACAGCCAAAATGAAAAACTGTTTTTT.

This clone is a singleton in its sample. This chain's CDR3 is CASSVTSYNEQFF. The DNA of the CDR3 is TGTGCCAGCAGCGTAACCAGCTACAATGAGCAGTTCTTC. V and J are TRBV9 and TRBJ2-1; D uncertain. V was cut by 1 base and J by 3 bases, with 5 bases left in between. Germline CDR1 reads SGDLS; CDR2 reads YYNGEE. The CDR3 length is 13 residues.